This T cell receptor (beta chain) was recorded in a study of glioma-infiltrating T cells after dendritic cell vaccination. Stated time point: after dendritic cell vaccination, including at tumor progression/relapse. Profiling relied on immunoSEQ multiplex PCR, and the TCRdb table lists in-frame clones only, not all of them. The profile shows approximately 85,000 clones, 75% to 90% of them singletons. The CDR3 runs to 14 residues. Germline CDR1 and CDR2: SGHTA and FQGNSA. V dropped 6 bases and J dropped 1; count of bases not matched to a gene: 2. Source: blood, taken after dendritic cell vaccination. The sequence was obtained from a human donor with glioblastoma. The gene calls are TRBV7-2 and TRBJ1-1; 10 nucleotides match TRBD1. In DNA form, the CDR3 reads TGTGCCAGCAGGGACAGGGGGAAGAACACTGAAGCTTTCTTT. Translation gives CASRDRGKNTEAFF.